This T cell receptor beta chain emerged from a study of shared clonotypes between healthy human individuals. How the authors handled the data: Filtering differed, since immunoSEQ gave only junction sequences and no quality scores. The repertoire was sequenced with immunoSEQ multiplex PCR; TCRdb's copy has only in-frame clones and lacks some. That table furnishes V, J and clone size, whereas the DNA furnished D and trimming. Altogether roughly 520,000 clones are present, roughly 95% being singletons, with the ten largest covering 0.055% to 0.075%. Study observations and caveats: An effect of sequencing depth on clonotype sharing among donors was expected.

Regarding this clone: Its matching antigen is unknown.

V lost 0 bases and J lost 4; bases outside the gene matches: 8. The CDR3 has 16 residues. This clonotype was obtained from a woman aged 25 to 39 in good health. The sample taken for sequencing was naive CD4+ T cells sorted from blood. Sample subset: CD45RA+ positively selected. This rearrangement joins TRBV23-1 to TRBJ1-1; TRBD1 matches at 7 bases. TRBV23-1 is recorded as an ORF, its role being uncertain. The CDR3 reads CASSQSVTSGGTEAFF. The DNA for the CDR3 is TGCGCCAGCAGTCAATCTGTCACTTCAGGGGGCACTGAAGCTTTCTTT.